This T cell receptor (beta chain) is drawn from a study of cytomegalovirus exposure and HLA in healthy donors. Trimming stripped 6 bases from V and 2 bases from J, with 25 bases between. CDR1 is ENHRY and CDR2 is SYGVKD in the germline V gene. This CDR3 has 18 residues. The primer mix had 60 Vbeta and 13 Jbeta primers. Some clones are missing from TCRdb's copy, which holds only in-frame ones; the method was immunoSEQ multiplex PCR. The table shows over 150,000 clones, with 65% to 70% occurring only once. The sequence was obtained from a young woman in good health and CMV-seropositive. The sample was PBMCs. This rearrangement joins TRBV10-3 to TRBJ1-1; tentatively, D is TRBD1 (5 bases). The CDR3 reads CAISREVLMVVPNTEAFF. CDR3 in DNA: TGTGCCATCAGCAGGGAGGTTCTAATGGTAGTCCCAAACACTGAAGCTTTCTTT.